This section outlines one TCR beta chain sequence together with its context. This sample is part of a study of blood T cell repertoires in COVID-19. Some clones are missing from TCRdb's copy, which holds only in-frame ones; the method was immunoSEQ multiplex PCR. Of 200,000 or so clones listed, less than 90% are singletons. The sequence derives from a woman aged 45-60 years with acute or convalescent COVID-19. The sample comprised peripheral blood.

The CDR3 loop is CACRPGSSGNTIYF. The CDR3, as DNA: TGTGCCTGCAGACCGGGGTCCTCTGGAAACACCATATATTTT. The chain has TRBV30 and TRBJ1-3, with D uncertain. Germline CDR1 and CDR2: GTSNPN and SVGIG (reference sequence). The V and J ends lost 6 bases and 0 bases respectively, with 12 bases between them. This CDR3 contains 14 residues. The complete variable domain, with remaining parts taken from reference TRBV30 and TRBJ1-3, reads SQTIHQWPATLVQPVGSPLSLECTVEGTSNPNLYWYRQAAGRGLQLLFYSVGIGQISSEVPQNLSASRPQDRQFILSSKKLLLSDSGFYLCACRPGSSGNTIYFGEGSWLTVV.